The subject of this entry is one TCR beta chain. The target antigen is unknown. The data are from a study of CD8 T cells in ankylosing spondylitis. Study conclusions and caveats: Within ankylosing spondylitis blood, a TCR beta motif made up of seven or eight highly homologous variants appeared to be characteristic. A subset of motif variants has previously been described in the synovial fluid and blood of reactive arthritis. Researchers reportedly found disease-linked clones significantly enriched in matched ankylosing spondylitis synovial fluid.

The CDR3 loop spans 19 amino acids. V shed 1 base and J 0 bases; nucleotides not matched to a gene: 10. From germline, CDR1 is SGHDN and CDR2 FVKESK. 5'-RACE, quantitative and with molecular barcodes, yielded the TCR beta libraries. TCRdb ran MiXCR on the 5' RACE reads and lists one entry per CDR3 protein. The sample lists about 400,000 distinct CDR3 sequences; approximately 20% were seen once. The specimen sequenced was blood, either unsorted or a sorted T cell fraction (not recorded which). The sequence was collected from a male donor with ankylosing spondylitis or in good health (not recorded which). J is TRBJ2-1 and V is TRBV14; 9 bases are shared with TRBD1. The CDR3 nucleotides are TGTGCCAGCAGCCAAGCACAGGGGGCGTTTGTAAGCTCCTACAATGAGCAGTTCTTC. It yields the protein CASSQAQGAFVSSYNEQFF.